This T cell receptor (beta chain) emerged from a study of early T cells in non-severe SARS-CoV-2 infection. The CDR3 extends over 12 amino acids. CDR1 is LNHDA, CDR2 SQIVND, per germline (reference sequence). Between the trimmed V and J ends, which lost 3 bases and 9 bases, there was a span of 9 bases. Individual cDNA molecules received unique molecular identifiers. TCRdb ran MiXCR on the 5' RACE reads and lists one entry per CDR3 protein. The table has tens of thousands of distinct CDR3 sequences, roughly 13% seen once. In its sample, this clonotype was seen a few times. Input material: whole blood. The source is an adult who was a healthcare worker with PCR-confirmed SARS-CoV-2 infection or an uninfected control (not recorded which). V is TRBV19 and J is TRBJ2-1; unclear D gene. The CDR3 DNA is TGTGCCAGTAGTATCACCAGCAGTGAGCAGTTCTTC. Amino acid sequence: CASSITSSEQFF.